One and the same sample provided the 25 T cell receptor beta chains below, sequenced in a study of OX40 agonist ivuxolimab in advanced cancers. The method was immunoSEQ multiplex PCR; TCRdb's version includes in-frame clones alone and lacks a portion of them. Of roughly 46,000 clones listed, roughly 89% are singletons. The sample here was CD4+ or CD8+ T cells sorted from blood, taken in a trial of the OX40 agonist ivuxolimab. The source is an adult with an advanced solid tumor such as melanoma, head and neck, liver or kidney cancer.

V gene TRBV15 combines with J gene TRBJ1-3; possibly TRBD1 for D (5 bases). There are 16 residues in the CDR3. Trimming took 0 bases from V and 4 from J, leaving 13 bases between them. CDR1 LNHNV and CDR2 YYDKDF come from the germline V gene (reference sequence). CDR3: CATSREGRGGGNTIYF. In nucleotides, the CDR3 is TGTGCCACCAGCAGAGAGGGACGAGGTGGCGGAAACACCATATATTTT.

This chain links TRBV18 with TRBJ2-2; D may be TRBD2 (5 bases). CDR3 length: 16 amino acids. The V end lost 3 bases, the J end lost 4 bases, and 15 bases lay between the germline ends. The V gene's germline CDR1 is KGHSH and CDR2 LQKENI. This CDR3 reads CASSPPGIPGTGELFF. The CDR3 region has the DNA TGTGCCAGCTCACCCCCGGGGATTCCGGGCACCGGGGAGCTGTTTTTT.

J is TRBJ2-7 and V is TRBV30, with TRBD2 matching 13 bases. Germline CDR1 and CDR2: GTSNPN and SVGIG (reference sequence). V dropped 2 bases and J dropped 5; count of bases not matched to a gene: 6. The CDR3 contains 15 residues. Written as DNA, the CDR3 is TGTGCCTGGAGTCACGGACTAGCGGGAGTGGACGAGCAGTACTTC. Amino acids: CAWSHGLAGVDEQYF.

The rearrangement uses TRBV20-1 and TRBJ2-7; the D gene is possibly TRBD2 (7 bases). Germline assignment: CDR1 DFQATT and CDR2 SNEGSKA (reference sequence). Trimming took off 1 base at V and 12 bases at J, with 10 bases between the two ends. The CDR3 totals 10 residues. CDR3 nucleotide sequence: TGCAGTGCTAGAGGGGGGGGCCCGTACTTC. It specifies CSARGGGPYF.

A few counts support this clone. The chain recombines TRBV2 with TRBJ2-5, with unresolved D. V shed 3 bases and J shed 5 bases, with 4 bases lying between them. Germline values: CDR1 SNHLY, CDR2 FYNNEI. CDR3 length equals 11 residues. CDR3: CASSEVETQYF. As DNA, the CDR3 is TGTGCCAGCAGTGAGGTTGAGACCCAGTACTTC.

The chain is built from TRBV6-6 and TRBJ1-5; D gene ambiguous. Germline assignment: CDR1 MNHNY and CDR2 SVGAGI (reference sequence). V shed 5 bases and J shed 0 bases, with 5 bases lying between them. This CDR3 comprises 13 residues. The CDR3 DNA follows: TGTGCCAGCAGTCTCCATAGCAATCAGCCCCAGCATTTT. It codes for CASSLHSNQPQHF.

The chain uses TRBV5-4 and TRBJ2-7; D call uncertain. The CDR3 loop spans 14 amino acids. Per the germline V gene, CDR1 is SGHNT and CDR2 is YYREEE (reference sequence). With 4 bases removed from V and 2 bases from J, the gap between germline ends came to 13 bases. The CDR3 DNA reads TGTGCCAGCAGCCCCGGCATGGGCCCCTACGAGCAGTACTTC. Amino acids: CASSPGMGPYEQYF.

This clone was seen only once. This chain uses TRBV5-1 with TRBJ1-4; 10 positions agree with TRBD1. Germline-derived CDR1 and CDR2 are SGHRS and YFSETQ. CDR3 length: 13 amino acids. The J segment lost 8 bases and the V segment lost 5 bases, leaving 3 bases of the junction unmatched. As DNA, the CDR3 is TGCGCCAGCAGGAGGGGACAGGGGGAAAAACTGTTTTTT. It yields the protein CASRRGQGEKLFF.

The CDR3 spells CATSLTTPISGNTIYF. For the CDR3, the DNA is TGTGCCACCAGCCTAACCACCCCGATCTCTGGAAACACCATATATTTT. The rearrangement links TRBV15 to TRBJ1-3; D remains unclear. Looked up from germline, CDR1 is LNHNV and CDR2 is YYDKDF (reference sequence). This CDR3 has 16 amino acids. V was clipped by 5 bases and J by 0 bases, with 14 bases between them. Together with reference TRBV15 and TRBJ1-3, the CDR3 gives the full variable domain: DAMVIQNPRYQVTQFGKPVTLSCSQTLNHNVMYWYQQKSSQAPKLLFHYYDKDFNNEADTPDNFQSRRPNTSFCFLDIRSPGLGDTAMYLCATSLTTPISGNTIYFGEGSWLTVV.

J is TRBJ2-4 and V is TRBV28, with D maybe TRBD1 (6 bases). This CDR3 is built from 15 residues. V gave up 5 bases and J gave up 0 bases, with 11 bases separating them. The V gene's germline CDR1 is MDHEN and CDR2 SYDVKM. The CDR3 coding sequence is TGTGCCAGCAGTGTCTGGGGGCGAGCCAAAAACATTCAGTACTTC. Its protein is CASSVWGRAKNIQYF.

The chain has TRBV7-9 and TRBJ2-6; 8 nucleotides align to TRBD2. The ends lost 4 bases at V and 0 bases at J; junction bases unmatched: 11. CDR1 is SEHNR, CDR2 FQNEAQ, per germline (reference sequence). This CDR3 has 19 amino acids. The CDR3, as DNA: TGTGCCAGCAGCTCTCCGTCTAGCGGGCTTAACTCTGGGGCCAACGTCCTGACTTTC. Protein sequence: CASSSPSSGLNSGANVLTF.

This chain links TRBV7-2 with TRBJ1-5; D remains ambiguous. The CDR3 consists of 12 residues. V was trimmed by 3 bases and J by 9 bases, leaving 9 bases between them. Germline CDR1 and CDR2: SGHTA and FQGNSA. CDR3 in DNA: TGTGCCAGCAGCTTCGCCCCTGGGCCCCAGCATTTT. This translates into CASSFAPGPQHF.

The chain carries TRBV28 and TRBJ2-7; the match to TRBD2 covers 10 bases. J lost 2 bases, V lost 7 bases, and 5 bases had no gene match. CDR3 length equals 14 residues. CDR1 is MDHEN, CDR2 SYDVKM, per germline. The CDR3 region has the DNA TGTGCCAGCATTAGCGGGAGGAACACCTACGAGCAGTACTTC. This codes for CASISGRNTYEQYF.

The chain carries TRBV7-9 and TRBJ2-5, with D maybe TRBD1 (6 bases). The CDR3 is 16 residues long. Germline V CDR1 and CDR2: SEHNR, FQNEAQ (reference sequence). With 4 bases removed from V and 2 bases from J, the gap between germline ends came to 17 bases. As DNA, the CDR3 is TGTGCCAGCAGCTCCCACGGGACAACGCCGCAAGAGACCCAGTACTTC. Protein sequence: CASSSHGTTPQETQYF.

The CDR3 reads CASSLRQNDEQFF. Written as DNA, the CDR3 is TGTGCCAGCAGCTTGCGGCAAAATGATGAGCAGTTCTTC. The chain recombines TRBV7-9 with TRBJ2-1, with D unresolved. This CDR3 has 13 residues. The V end was cut by 3 bases, the J end by 8 bases, with 11 bases between. From germline, CDR1 is SEHNR and CDR2 FQNEAQ (reference sequence). The entire variable domain, with the rest obtained from reference TRBV7-9 and TRBJ2-1, is as follows: DTGVSQNPRHKITKRGQNVTFRCDPISEHNRLYWYRQTLGQGPEFLTYFQNEAQLEKSRLLSDRFSAERPKGSFSTLEIQRTEQGDSAMYLCASSLRQNDEQFFGPGTRLTVL.

The chain uses TRBV4-1 and TRBJ2-1; D uncertain. The ends were cut back, 1 base at V and 6 bases at J, with 7 bases in the middle. This CDR3 has 13 residues. CDR1 MGHRA and CDR2 YSYEKL come from the germline V gene. The CDR3, as DNA: TGCGCCAGCAGCCAAGTCCATGGCAATGAGCAGTTCTTC. Translating gives CASSQVHGNEQFF.

The CDR3 loop reads CASSLAGTNTDTQYF. CDR3 sequence (DNA): TGCGCCAGCAGCTTGGCGGGGACTAACACAGATACGCAGTATTTT. The chain is built from TRBV5-1 and TRBJ2-3; 7 bases map to TRBD2. Trimming removed 0 bases from V and 2 bases from J; junction bases left unmatched: 3. CDR3 size: 15 residues. The germline gives CDR1 SGHRS, CDR2 YFSETQ.

This sequence joins TRBV18 and TRBJ2-7, with 9 bases matching TRBD2. J was trimmed by 1 base and V by 1 base; bases with no gene match: 2. Germline-derived CDR1 and CDR2 are KGHSH and LQKENI. The CDR3 extends over 15 amino acids. The CDR3 reads CASSPRLAGSYEQYF. The CDR3 DNA reads TGTGCCAGCTCACCACGGCTAGCGGGGTCCTACGAGCAGTACTTC.

CDR3 nucleotide sequence: TGTGCCAGCAGTTCCAGGGACAGCAAGAACACCGGGGAGCTGTTTTTT. Its translation is CASSSRDSKNTGELFF. The chain links TRBV6-5 to TRBJ2-2; 7 nucleotides match TRBD1. The J segment lost 1 base and the V segment lost 4 bases, leaving 6 bases of the junction unmatched. The CDR3 is 16 residues long. The germline gives CDR1 MNHEY, CDR2 SVGAGI.

This chain links TRBV28 with TRBJ1-2; D uncertain. Germline V gene data show CDR1 as MDHEN and CDR2 as SYDVKM. CDR3 length equals 15 residues. V lost 6 bases to trimming and J lost 0 bases, with 14 bases between them. The CDR3 protein is CASSRPAITNYGYTF. The CDR3 region has the DNA TGTGCCAGCAGCCGACCTGCCATCACTAACTATGGCTACACCTTC.

The chain joins TRBV10-3 to TRBJ1-1; 8 bases fit TRBD1. V shed 5 bases and J 2 bases; nucleotides not matched to a gene: 10. The CDR3 sequence is 16 residues long. CDR1 and CDR2 from the germline V gene are ENHRY and SYGVKD. The DNA of the CDR3 is TGTGCCATCAGTACACCACCGGGACAGGCTAACACTGAAGCTTTCTTT. Its protein is CAISTPPGQANTEAFF.

V gene TRBV10-1 combines with J gene TRBJ2-1; TRBD1 might be the D (5 bases). Germline loops: CDR1 WNHNN, CDR2 SYGVQD (reference sequence). V was pared by 9 bases and J by 16 bases, with 13 bases between. The CDR3 consists of 9 residues. Here the CDR3 DNA reads TGCGCCAGTGGCCAGGGCTACTTCTTC. Its protein product is CASGQGYFF.

This chain uses TRBV9 with TRBJ1-3, with D hard to call. Trimming pared 0 bases from V and 7 bases from J, leaving 11 bases between. CDR3 length: 14 amino acids. Germline lookup yields CDR1 SGDLS and CDR2 YYNGEE. The CDR3: CASSVASGLNTIYF. The CDR3 DNA follows: TGTGCCAGCAGCGTAGCTTCGGGGTTGAACACCATATATTTT.

This chain uses TRBV28 with TRBJ2-5; D gene unclear. The DNA end is a closer match to TRBJ2-7, so the J assignment may be wrong. Germline V gene sequence: CDR1 MDHEN, CDR2 SYDVKM. The CDR3 spans 12 residues. The CDR3 coding sequence is TGTGCCAGCAGGACCTCAGGCTACGAGCAGTACTTC. Protein sequence: CASRTSGYEQYF.

The rearrangement links TRBV5-6 to TRBJ1-5; a possible D gene is TRBD1 (6 bases). Germline values: CDR1 SGHDT, CDR2 YYEEEE. The CDR3 loop spans 17 amino acids. V lost 2 bases, J lost 4 bases, and 19 bases lay in between. The CDR3 here is CASSFLRGDMGNQPQHF. The CDR3 DNA sequence: TGTGCCAGCAGCTTCCTCCGGGGGGACATGGGGAATCAGCCCCAGCATTTT.